A single sample is the source of the 12 T cell receptor beta chains below, sequenced in a study of cytomegalovirus exposure and HLA in healthy donors. Generated by immunoSEQ multiplex PCR, the TCRdb table keeps only in-frame clones and is missing some. The table has 60,000 to 85,000 clones, roughly 95% seen once. The sample comprised PBMCs. Every receptor here comes from a woman younger than 35 in good health and CMV-seropositive.

This chain links TRBV5-4 with TRBJ2-7, with no clear D. The CDR3 totals 12 residues. CDR1 and CDR2 from the germline V gene are SGHNT and YYREEE (reference sequence). Trimming took off 4 bases at V and 4 bases at J, with 9 bases between the two ends. The CDR3 DNA reads TGTGCCAGCAGCCAGTTTGGTTACGAGCAGTACTTC. Translation gives CASSQFGYEQYF.

This chain links TRBV7-3 with TRBJ1-2, with 9 nucleotides matching TRBD1. Losses at the gene ends were 5 bases for V and 2 bases for J; bases not matched to a gene: 9. The CDR3 covers 16 residues. Germline assignment: CDR1 SGHTA and CDR2 FQGTGA. The CDR3 coding sequence is TGTGCCAGCAGCCCCAACGGGGACAGGGTCAACTATGGCTACACCTTC. It yields the protein CASSPNGDRVNYGYTF.

The chain uses TRBV5-1 and TRBJ2-7, with TRBD2 identical over 8 bases. The CDR3 runs 16 residues. V shed 0 bases, J shed 4 bases, and the junction held 9 bases outside the gene matches. From germline, CDR1 is SGHRS and CDR2 YFSETQ. CDR3 DNA sequence: TGCGCCAGCAGCTTGGGAGCTAGCGGGTCCGGATACGAGCAGTACTTC. Translated: CASSLGASGSGYEQYF.

This chain links TRBV28 with TRBJ2-7; 9 positions match TRBD2. J gave up 7 bases and V 0 bases, and 7 bases lay outside the gene matches. Germline CDR1 and CDR2: MDHEN and SYDVKM. This CDR3 contains 15 residues. CDR3 nucleotides: TGTGCCAGCAGTTTATGGGGTAGCGGGAGTGAGGAGCAGTACTTC. This codes for CASSLWGSGSEEQYF.

The rearrangement links TRBV5-8 to TRBJ2-7, with unresolved D. The CDR3 totals 12 residues. Germline CDR1 SGHTS, CDR2 YDEGEE. V dropped 7 bases and J dropped 2 bases, with 10 bases sitting between them. CDR3 DNA sequence: TGTGCCAGCCGCGGTTATACCTACGAGCAGTACTTC. This codes for CASRGYTYEQYF.

The chain combines TRBV4-3 with TRBJ2-3, with D perhaps matching TRBD1 (6 bases). There are 14 residues in the CDR3. CDR1 is LGHNA, CDR2 YSLEER, per germline. V was shortened by 0 bases and J by 7 bases, with 11 bases between the two germline ends. CDR3 region: CASSQDRQAYTQYF. For the CDR3, the DNA is TGCGCCAGCAGCCAAGATCGACAGGCTTATACGCAGTATTTT.

V gene TRBV7-9 combines with J gene TRBJ1-2, with D uncertain. The germline V gene has CDR1 SEHNR and CDR2 FQNEAQ (reference sequence). The CDR3 has 13 amino acids. V shed 4 bases and J shed 7 bases, with 13 bases lying between them. This CDR3 is CASSSGEQGGYTF. In DNA, the CDR3 is TGTGCCAGCAGCTCCGGGGAACAAGGTGGCTACACCTTC.

The gene calls are TRBV11-1 and TRBJ2-3; perhaps TRBD1 as D (5 bases). Germline loops: CDR1 SGHAT, CDR2 FQDESV (reference sequence). The CDR3 length is 16 residues. V was cut by 0 bases and J by 7 bases, with 17 bases left in between. CDR3 region: CASSLARTPQMHTQYF. The CDR3 region has the DNA TGTGCCAGCAGCTTAGCGCGGACACCCCAAATGCATACGCAGTATTTT.

The chain combines TRBV27 with TRBJ1-1; TRBD1 might be the D (5 bases). CDR3 length equals 14 residues. CDR1 is MNHEY and CDR2 is SMNVEV in the germline V gene (reference sequence). V dropped 5 bases and J dropped 1 base, with 11 bases sitting between them. The CDR3, as DNA: TGTGCCAGCAGTACCCAGGGTGAGAACACTGAAGCTTTCTTT. This encodes CASSTQGENTEAFF.

This rearrangement joins TRBV19 to TRBJ1-1, with TRBD1 as a possible D gene (5 bases). Germline values: CDR1 LNHDA, CDR2 SQIVND (reference sequence). The germline V and J ends were trimmed by 0 bases and 7 bases, with 6 bases remaining between them. The CDR3 is 12 amino acids. CDR3 loop: CASSIEGLEAFF. In DNA form, the CDR3 reads TGTGCCAGTAGTATAGAGGGGCTTGAAGCTTTCTTT.

There are a few counts of this clone. The V call is TRBV7-6, the J call TRBJ2-1; TRBD1 matches at 8 bases. This CDR3 comprises 14 residues. Germline V lookup: CDR1 SGHVS, CDR2 FNYEAQ. V dropped 5 bases and J dropped 2; count of bases not matched to a gene: 2. The CDR3 loop is CASSPGQAYNEQFF. CDR3 coding DNA: TGTGCCAGCAGCCCGGGACAGGCCTACAATGAGCAGTTCTTC.

The CDR3 DNA sequence: TGTGCCAGCAGCTTAGTCGGGGGAGGGCCCGAGGAGCAGTACTTC. Translation gives CASSLVGGGPEEQYF. The chain employs TRBV11-2 and TRBJ2-7; 7 bases are shared with TRBD2. With V trimmed by 1 base and J by 7 bases, 10 bases remained unmatched. From germline, CDR1 is SGHAT and CDR2 FQNNGV. The CDR3 covers 15 residues.